This is a list of T cell receptor beta chains from one sample in a study of siplizumab effects on memory and regulatory T cells. Assay: immunoSEQ multiplex PCR; the TCRdb copy retains only in-frame clones and omits some. The sample holds around 87,000 clones, approximately 90% seen once. The sequenced material came from CD4+ T cells sorted from blood. These receptors all stem from a human donor in good health. CDR3s include the opening cysteine and the closing phenylalanine or tryptophan. A D gene is named only where the DNA matches it firmly. The size entry is marked missing in some rows and otherwise reads once, few, many or a size class.

D: TRBD1; J: TRBJ2-7; V: TRBV6-1; size: NA; CDR3: CASLRDRPFLYEQYF; DNA: TGTGCCAGCCTCCGGGACAGGCCTTTCCTCTACGAGCAGTACTTC
D: NA; J: TRBJ1-1; V: TRBV11-2; size: once; CDR3: CASTPPGARTEAFF; DNA: TGTGCCAGCACCCCCCCGGGGGCGCGTACTGAAGCTTTCTTT
D: NA; J: TRBJ2-3; V: TRBV19; size: NA; CDR3: CASSISGDTQYF; DNA: TGTGCCAGTAGTATTTCAGGGGATACGCAGTATTTT
D: TRBD1; J: TRBJ2-1; V: TRBV10-1; size: NA; CDR3: CASSDRGPNEQFF; DNA: TGCGCCAGCAGCGACAGGGGGCCAAATGAGCAGTTCTTC
D: NA; J: TRBJ1-2; V: TRBV7-2; size: NA; CDR3: CASSPNTVGVRGYTF; DNA: TGTGCCAGCAGCCCGAATACGGTGGGGGTTCGAGGCTACACCTTC
D: TRBD2; J: TRBJ2-7; V: TRBV4-2; size: NA; CDR3: CASSLPGGVYEQYF; DNA: TGTGCCAGCAGCCTACCGGGAGGGGTTTACGAGCAGTACTTC
D: NA; J: TRBJ2-5; V: TRBV7-6; size: NA; CDR3: CASSPNREPETQYF; DNA: TGTGCCAGCAGCCCTAACAGGGAACCAGAGACCCAGTACTTC
D: TRBD2; J: TRBJ2-1; V: TRBV7-2; size: NA; CDR3: CASSPRAGYNEQFF; DNA: TGTGCCAGCAGCCCGCGAGCGGGGTACAATGAGCAGTTCTTC
D: NA; J: TRBJ2-5; V: TRBV4-2; size: NA; CDR3: CASSLDGPQETQYF; DNA: TGTGCCAGCAGCCTCGACGGACCGCAAGAGACCCAGTACTTC
D: NA; J: TRBJ2-1; V: TRBV11-3; size: NA; CDR3: CASSFSAERYNEQFF; DNA: TGTGCCAGCAGCTTTTCAGCGGAACGCTACAATGAGCAGTTCTTC
D: TRBD1; J: TRBJ1-2; V: TRBV7-2; size: NA; CDR3: CASSLGTGNYGYTF; DNA: TGTGCCAGCAGCTTGGGGACAGGGAACTATGGCTACACCTTC
D: NA; J: TRBJ2-2; V: TRBV5-1; size: NA; CDR3: CATGGAATGELFF; DNA: TGCGCCACCGGCGGGGCGGCCACCGGGGAGCTGTTTTTT
D: NA; J: TRBJ2-2; V: TRBV14; size: NA; CDR3: CASSQRLNTGELFF; DNA: TGTGCCAGCAGCCAGCGACTGAACACCGGGGAGCTGTTTTTT
D: NA; J: TRBJ1-3; V: TRBV5-1; size: NA; CDR3: CASSPGLGGNTIYF; DNA: TGCGCCAGCAGCCCCGGACTGGGAGGAAACACCATATATTTT